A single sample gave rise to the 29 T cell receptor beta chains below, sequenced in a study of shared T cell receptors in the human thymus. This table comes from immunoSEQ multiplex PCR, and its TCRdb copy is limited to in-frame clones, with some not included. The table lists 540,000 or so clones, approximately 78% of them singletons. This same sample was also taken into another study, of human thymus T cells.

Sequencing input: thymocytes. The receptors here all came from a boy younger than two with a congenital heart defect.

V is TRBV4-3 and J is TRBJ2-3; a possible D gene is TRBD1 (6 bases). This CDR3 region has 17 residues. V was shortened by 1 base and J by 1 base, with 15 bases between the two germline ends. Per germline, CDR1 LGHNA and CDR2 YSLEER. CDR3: CASSQGAQEGGTDTQYF. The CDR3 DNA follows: TGCGCCAGCAGCCAAGGCGCCCAAGAGGGGGGCACAGATACGCAGTATTTT.

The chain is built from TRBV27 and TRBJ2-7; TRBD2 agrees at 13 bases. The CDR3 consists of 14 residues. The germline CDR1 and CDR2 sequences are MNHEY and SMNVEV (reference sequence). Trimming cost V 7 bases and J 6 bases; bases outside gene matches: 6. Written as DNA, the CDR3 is TGTGCCAGCAAATGGACTAGCGGGAGAGGCGAGCAGTACTTC. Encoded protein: CASKWTSGRGEQYF.

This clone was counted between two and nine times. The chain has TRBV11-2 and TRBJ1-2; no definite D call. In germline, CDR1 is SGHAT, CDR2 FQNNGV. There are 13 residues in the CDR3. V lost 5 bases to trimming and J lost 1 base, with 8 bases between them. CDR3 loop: CASSPPYNYGYTF. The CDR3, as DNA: TGTGCCAGCAGCCCCCCCTATAACTATGGCTACACCTTC. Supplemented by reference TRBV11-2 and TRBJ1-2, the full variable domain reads EAGVAQSPRYKIIEKRQSVAFWCNPISGHATLYWYQQILGQGPKLLIQFQNNGVVDDSQLPKDRFSAERLKGVDSTLKIQPAKLEDSAVYLCASSPPYNYGYTFGSGTRLTVV.

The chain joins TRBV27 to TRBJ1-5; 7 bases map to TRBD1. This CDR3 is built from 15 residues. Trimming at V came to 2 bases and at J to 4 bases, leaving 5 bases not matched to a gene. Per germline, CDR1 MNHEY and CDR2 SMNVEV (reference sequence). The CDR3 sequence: CASSLAPTGNQPQHF. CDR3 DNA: TGTGCCAGCAGTTTAGCCCCGACAGGGAATCAGCCCCAGCATTTT.

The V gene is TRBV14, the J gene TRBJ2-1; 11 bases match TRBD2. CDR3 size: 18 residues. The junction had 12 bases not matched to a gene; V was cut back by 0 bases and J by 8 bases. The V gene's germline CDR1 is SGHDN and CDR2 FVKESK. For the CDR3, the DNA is TGTGCCAGCAGCCAAGATTCGGGGTCTAGCGGGGGGTTGTATGAGCAGTTCTTC. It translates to CASSQDSGSSGGLYEQFF. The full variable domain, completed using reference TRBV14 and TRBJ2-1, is EAGVTQFPSHSVIEKGQTVTLRCDPISGHDNLYWYRRVMGKEIKFLLHFVKESKQDESGMPNNRFLAERTGGTYSTLKVQPAELEDSGVYFCASSQDSGSSGGLYEQFFGPGTRLTVL.

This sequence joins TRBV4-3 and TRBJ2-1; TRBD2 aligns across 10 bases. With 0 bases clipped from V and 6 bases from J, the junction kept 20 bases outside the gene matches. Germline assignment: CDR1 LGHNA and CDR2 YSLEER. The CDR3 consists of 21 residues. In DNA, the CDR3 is TGCGCCAGCAGCCAAGATAGGAGGTTCCCAGCGGGAGGGCCGAACGTCAATGAGCAGTTCTTC. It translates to CASSQDRRFPAGGPNVNEQFF.

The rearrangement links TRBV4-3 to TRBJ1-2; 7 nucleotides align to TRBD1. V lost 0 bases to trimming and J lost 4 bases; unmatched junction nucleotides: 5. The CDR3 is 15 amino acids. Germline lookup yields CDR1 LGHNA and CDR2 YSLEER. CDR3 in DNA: TGCGCCAGCAGCCAAGATCACGGGACAGCCTATGGCTACACCTTC. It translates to CASSQDHGTAYGYTF.

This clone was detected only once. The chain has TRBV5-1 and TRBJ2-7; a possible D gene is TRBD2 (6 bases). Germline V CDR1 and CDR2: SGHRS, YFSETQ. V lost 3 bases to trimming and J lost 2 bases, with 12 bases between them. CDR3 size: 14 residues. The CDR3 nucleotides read TGCGCCAGCAGCTCTGTAGCGGCCCCCTACGAGCAGTACTTC. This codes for CASSSVAAPYEQYF.

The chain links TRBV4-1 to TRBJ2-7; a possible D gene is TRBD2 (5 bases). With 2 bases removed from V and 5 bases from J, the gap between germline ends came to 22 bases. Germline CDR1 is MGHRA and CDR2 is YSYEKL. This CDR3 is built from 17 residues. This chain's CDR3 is CASSQRHAALEEDEQYF. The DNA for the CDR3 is TGCGCCAGCAGCCAACGGCACGCCGCACTAGAAGAAGACGAGCAGTACTTC.

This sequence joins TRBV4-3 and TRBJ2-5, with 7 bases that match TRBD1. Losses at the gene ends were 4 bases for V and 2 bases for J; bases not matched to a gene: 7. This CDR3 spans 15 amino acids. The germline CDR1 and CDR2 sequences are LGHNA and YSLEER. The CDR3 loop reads CASSPQQGPQETQYF. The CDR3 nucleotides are TGCGCCAGCAGCCCGCAACAGGGGCCTCAAGAGACCCAGTACTTC.

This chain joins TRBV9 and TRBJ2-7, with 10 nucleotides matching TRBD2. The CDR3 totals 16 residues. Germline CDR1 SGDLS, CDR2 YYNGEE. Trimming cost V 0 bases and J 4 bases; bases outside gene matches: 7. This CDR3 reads CASSVAASGRSYEQYF. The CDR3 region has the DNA TGTGCCAGCAGCGTAGCGGCTAGCGGGAGATCATACGAGCAGTACTTC.

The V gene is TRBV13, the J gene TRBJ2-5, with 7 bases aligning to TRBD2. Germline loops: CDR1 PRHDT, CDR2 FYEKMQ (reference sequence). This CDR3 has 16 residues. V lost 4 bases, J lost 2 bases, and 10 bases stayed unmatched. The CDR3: CASSSVGGRGQETQYF. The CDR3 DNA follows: TGTGCCAGCAGCTCGGTAGGTGGGAGGGGACAAGAGACCCAGTACTTC.

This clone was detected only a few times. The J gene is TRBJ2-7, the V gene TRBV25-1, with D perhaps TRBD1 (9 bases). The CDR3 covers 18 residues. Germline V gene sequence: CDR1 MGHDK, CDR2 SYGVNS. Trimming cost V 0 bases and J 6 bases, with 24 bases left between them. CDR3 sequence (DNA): TGTGCCAGCAGTGAATACCCGGGAGGGGACAGGGATCTCTCCGAGCAGTACTTC. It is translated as CASSEYPGGDRDLSEQYF.

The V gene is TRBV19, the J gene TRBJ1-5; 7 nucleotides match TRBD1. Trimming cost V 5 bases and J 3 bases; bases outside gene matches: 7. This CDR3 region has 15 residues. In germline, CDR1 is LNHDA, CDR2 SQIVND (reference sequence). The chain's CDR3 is CASSPPDRDNQPQHF. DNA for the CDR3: TGTGCCAGTAGTCCCCCCGACAGGGACAATCAGCCCCAGCATTTT.

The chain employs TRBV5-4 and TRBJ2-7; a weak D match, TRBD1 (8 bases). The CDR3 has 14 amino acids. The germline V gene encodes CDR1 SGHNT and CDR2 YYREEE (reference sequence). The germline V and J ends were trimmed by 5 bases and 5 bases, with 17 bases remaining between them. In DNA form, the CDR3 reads TGTGCCAGCAGGATGGACAGGGCGGGGGACGAGCAGTACTTC. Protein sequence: CASRMDRAGDEQYF.

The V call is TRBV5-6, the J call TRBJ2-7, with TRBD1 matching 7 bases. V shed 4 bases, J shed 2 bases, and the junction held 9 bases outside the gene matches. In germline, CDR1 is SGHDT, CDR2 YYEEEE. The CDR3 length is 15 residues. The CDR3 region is CASSVYRGEAYEQYF. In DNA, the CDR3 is TGTGCCAGCAGCGTTTACAGGGGCGAGGCCTACGAGCAGTACTTC.

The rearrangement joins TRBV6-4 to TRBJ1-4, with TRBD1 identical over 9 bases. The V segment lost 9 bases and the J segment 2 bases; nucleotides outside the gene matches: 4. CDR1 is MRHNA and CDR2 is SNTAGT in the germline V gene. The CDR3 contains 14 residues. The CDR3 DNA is TGTGCCAGGGGGGGACAGGGCACTAATGAAAAACTGTTTTTT. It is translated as CARGGQGTNEKLFF.

The CDR3 DNA follows: TGTGCCAGCAGTCCAACATGGACAGCCTCATATAGCAATCAGCCCCAGCATTTT. It translates to CASSPTWTASYSNQPQHF. V and J are TRBV2 and TRBJ1-5; perhaps TRBD1 as D (6 bases). Germline loops: CDR1 SNHLY, CDR2 FYNNEI. This CDR3 has 18 residues. Trimming shortened V by 5 bases and J by 0 bases, and 20 bases separated the two germline ends.

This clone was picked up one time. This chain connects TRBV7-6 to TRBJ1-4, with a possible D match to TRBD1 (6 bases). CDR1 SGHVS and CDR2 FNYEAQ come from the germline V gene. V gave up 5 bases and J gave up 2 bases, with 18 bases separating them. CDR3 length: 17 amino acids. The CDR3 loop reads CASSAILGGDTNEKLFF. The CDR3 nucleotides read TGTGCCAGCAGCGCTATATTAGGGGGGGACACTAATGAAAAACTGTTTTTT.

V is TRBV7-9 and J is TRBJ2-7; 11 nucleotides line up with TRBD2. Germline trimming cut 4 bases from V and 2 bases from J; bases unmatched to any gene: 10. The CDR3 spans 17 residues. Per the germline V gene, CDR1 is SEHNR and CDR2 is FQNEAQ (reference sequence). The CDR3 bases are TGTGCCAGCAGCTACCTAGTCGGGACTAGCGGCACCTACGAGCAGTACTTC. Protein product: CASSYLVGTSGTYEQYF.

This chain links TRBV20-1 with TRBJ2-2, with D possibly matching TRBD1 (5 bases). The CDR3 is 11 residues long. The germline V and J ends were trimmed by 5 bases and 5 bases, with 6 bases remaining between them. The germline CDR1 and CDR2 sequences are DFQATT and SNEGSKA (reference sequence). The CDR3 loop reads CSAPGTGELFF. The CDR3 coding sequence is TGCAGTGCTCCAGGGACCGGGGAGCTGTTTTTT.

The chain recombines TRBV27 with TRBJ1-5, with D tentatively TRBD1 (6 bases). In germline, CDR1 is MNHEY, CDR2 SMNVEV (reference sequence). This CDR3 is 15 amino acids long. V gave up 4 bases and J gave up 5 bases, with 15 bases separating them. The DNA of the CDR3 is TGTGCCAGCAGTTCCGCCCCAGGGGAAGATCAGCCCCAGCATTTT. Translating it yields CASSSAPGEDQPQHF.

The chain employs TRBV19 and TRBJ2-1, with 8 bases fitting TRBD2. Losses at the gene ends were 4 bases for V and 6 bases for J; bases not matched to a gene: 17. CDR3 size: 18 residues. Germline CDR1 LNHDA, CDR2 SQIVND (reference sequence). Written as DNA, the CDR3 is TGTGCCAGTAGTAGAGTCCCACCCGGGACTAGGCCTCCCAATGAGCAGTTCTTC. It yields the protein CASSRVPPGTRPPNEQFF.

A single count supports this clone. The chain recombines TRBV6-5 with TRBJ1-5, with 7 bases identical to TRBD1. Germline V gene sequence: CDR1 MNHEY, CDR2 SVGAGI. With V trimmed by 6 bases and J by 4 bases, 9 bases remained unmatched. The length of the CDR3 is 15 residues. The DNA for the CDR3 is TGTGCCAGCAGCAGGGACAGCTCAAAGAATCAGCCCCAGCATTTT. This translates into CASSRDSSKNQPQHF.

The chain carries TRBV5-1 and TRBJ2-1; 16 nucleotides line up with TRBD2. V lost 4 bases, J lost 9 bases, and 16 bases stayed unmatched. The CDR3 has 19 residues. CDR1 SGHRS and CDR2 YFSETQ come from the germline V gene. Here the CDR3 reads CASSPTGTSGRESLSEQFF. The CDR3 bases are TGCGCCAGCAGCCCCACCGGGACTAGCGGGAGGGAGTCGCTCAGTGAGCAGTTCTTC. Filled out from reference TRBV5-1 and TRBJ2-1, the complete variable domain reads KAGVTQTPRYLIKTRGQQVTLSCSPISGHRSVSWYQQTPGQGLQFLFEYFSETQRNKGNFPGRFSGRQFSNSRSEMNVSTLELGDSALYLCASSPTGTSGRESLSEQFFGPGTRLTVL.

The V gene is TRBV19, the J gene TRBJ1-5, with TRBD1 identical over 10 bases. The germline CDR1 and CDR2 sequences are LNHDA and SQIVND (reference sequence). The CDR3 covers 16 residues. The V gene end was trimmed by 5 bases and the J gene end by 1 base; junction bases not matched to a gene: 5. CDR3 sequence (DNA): TGTGCCAGTAGTGCAACGGGACAGGGGAGCAATCAGCCCCAGCATTTT. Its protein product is CASSATGQGSNQPQHF.

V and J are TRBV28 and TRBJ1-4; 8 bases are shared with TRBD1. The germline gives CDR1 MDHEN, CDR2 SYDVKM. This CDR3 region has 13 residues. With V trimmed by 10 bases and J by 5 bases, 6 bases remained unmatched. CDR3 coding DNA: TGTGCCATCAAGACAGGGGAGAATGAAAAACTGTTTTTT. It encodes CAIKTGENEKLFF.

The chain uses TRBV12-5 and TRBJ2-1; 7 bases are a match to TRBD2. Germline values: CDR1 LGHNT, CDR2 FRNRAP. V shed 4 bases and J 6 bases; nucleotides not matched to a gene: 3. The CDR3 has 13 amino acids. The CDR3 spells CASGWGGSNEQFF. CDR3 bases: TGTGCTAGTGGTTGGGGCGGGAGCAATGAGCAGTTCTTC.

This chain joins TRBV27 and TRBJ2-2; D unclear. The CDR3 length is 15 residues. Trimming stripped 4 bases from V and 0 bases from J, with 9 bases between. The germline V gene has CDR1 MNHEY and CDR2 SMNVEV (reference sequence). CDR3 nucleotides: TGTGCCAGCAGTTCCGACAATTCGAACACCGGGGAGCTGTTTTTT. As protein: CASSSDNSNTGELFF.